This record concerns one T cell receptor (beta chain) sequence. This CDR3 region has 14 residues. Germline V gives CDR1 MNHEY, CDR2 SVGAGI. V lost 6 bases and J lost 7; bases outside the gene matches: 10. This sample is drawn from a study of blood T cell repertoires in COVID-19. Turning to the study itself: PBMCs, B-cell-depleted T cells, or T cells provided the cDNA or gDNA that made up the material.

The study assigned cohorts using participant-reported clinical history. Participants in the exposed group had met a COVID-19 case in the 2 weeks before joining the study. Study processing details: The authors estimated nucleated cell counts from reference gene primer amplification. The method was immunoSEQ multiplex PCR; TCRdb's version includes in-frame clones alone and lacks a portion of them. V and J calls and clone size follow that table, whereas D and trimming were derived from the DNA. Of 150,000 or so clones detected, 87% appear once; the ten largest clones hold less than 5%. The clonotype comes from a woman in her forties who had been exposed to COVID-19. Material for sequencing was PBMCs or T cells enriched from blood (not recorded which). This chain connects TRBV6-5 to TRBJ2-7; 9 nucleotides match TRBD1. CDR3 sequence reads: CASSAGTGRGEQYF. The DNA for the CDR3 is TGTGCCAGCAGCGCCGGGACAGGGAGAGGTGAGCAGTACTTC.